This section outlines one T cell receptor beta chain sequence together with its context. What it binds is unknown. This specimen comes from a study of neoadjuvant anti-PD-1 for oral cavity cancer. Turning to the study itself: Around day 43, patients without progression received a fourth nivolumab dose before surgery.

Two replicates per tumor sample, mostly from around 4.8 ug of genomic DNA. Measured with immunoSEQ multiplex PCR; TCRdb has only the in-frame clones, and not every one. This table holds under 10,000 clones, 65% to 80% found once. General observations from the study: Each response group had just a few patients in TCR analyses. Post-treatment tumors with larger preexisting clones showed more shrinkage.

CDR3 length: 11 residues. CDR1 and CDR2 (germline): MGHDK, SYGVNS. The germline V and J ends were trimmed by 7 bases and 7 bases, with 8 bases remaining between them. Specimen: tumor tissue, collected before nivolumab (anti-PD-1) treatment. This chain links TRBV25-1 with TRBJ2-1; D gene uncertain. This sequence originates from a person aged 40 to 85 with oral cavity squamous cell carcinoma. The CDR3 spells CASNAGNEQFF. The CDR3 DNA follows: TGTGCCAGCAATGCCGGGAATGAGCAGTTCTTC. Full variable domain (rest looked up from reference TRBV25-1 and TRBJ2-1): EADIYQTPRYLVIGTGKKITLECSQTMGHDKMYWYQQDPGMELHLIHYSYGVNSTEKGDLSSESTVSRIRTEHFPLTLESARPSHTSQYLCASNAGNEQFFGPGTRLTVL.